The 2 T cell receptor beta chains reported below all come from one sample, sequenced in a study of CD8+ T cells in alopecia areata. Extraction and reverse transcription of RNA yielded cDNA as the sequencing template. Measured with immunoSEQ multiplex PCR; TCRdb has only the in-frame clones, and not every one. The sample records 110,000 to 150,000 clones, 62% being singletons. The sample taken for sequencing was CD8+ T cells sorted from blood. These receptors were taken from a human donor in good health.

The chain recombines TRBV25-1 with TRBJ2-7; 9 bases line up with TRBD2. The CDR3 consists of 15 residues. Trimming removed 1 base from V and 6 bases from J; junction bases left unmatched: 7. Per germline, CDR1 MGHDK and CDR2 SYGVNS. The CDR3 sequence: CASSESASGAIEQYF. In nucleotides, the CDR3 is TGTGCCAGCAGTGAATCGGCTAGCGGGGCTATCGAGCAGTACTTC.

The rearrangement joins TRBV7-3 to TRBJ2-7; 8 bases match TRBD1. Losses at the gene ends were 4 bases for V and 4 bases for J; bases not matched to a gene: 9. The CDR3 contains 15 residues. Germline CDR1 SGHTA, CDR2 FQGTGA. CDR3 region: CASSWRQGKLYEQYF. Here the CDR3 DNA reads TGTGCCAGCAGCTGGAGACAGGGGAAACTATACGAGCAGTACTTC.